Each of the 24 T cell receptor beta chains below was sequenced from the same sample in a study of OX40 agonist ivuxolimab in advanced cancers. Data came from immunoSEQ multiplex PCR; TCRdb stores just in-frame clones and leaves some out. This table has about 80,000 clones, about 92% appearing once. The material sequenced was CD4+ or CD8+ T cells sorted from blood, taken in a trial of the OX40 agonist ivuxolimab. These receptor sequences come from an adult with an advanced solid tumor such as melanoma, head and neck, liver or kidney cancer.

This sequence joins TRBV9 and TRBJ2-7; possible D gene TRBD1, 6 bases. Trimming removed 4 bases at V and 5 bases at J, with 22 bases between. This CDR3 has 16 residues. Germline V gene lookup returns CDR1 SGDLS and CDR2 YYNGEE. The CDR3 DNA reads TGTGCCAGCAGCCCCCAGAGTTCCAGGGGCTTCCACGAGCAGTACTTC. Amino acids: CASSPQSSRGFHEQYF.

This clone was found once. The V call is TRBV12-2, the J call TRBJ1-3. TRBV12-2 is deemed a pseudogene. This CDR3 has 18 amino acids. The DNA of the CDR3 is TGTGCAAGTCGCTTAGCCCTTACGGTACGGATTTCAGGAAACACCATATATTTT. Its protein is CASRLALTVRISGNTIYF.

The V and J genes are TRBV4-3 and TRBJ2-7; D gene unclear. Trimming pared 0 bases from V and 0 bases from J, leaving 12 bases between. Germline V lookup: CDR1 LGHNA, CDR2 YSLEER. This CDR3 is built from 16 residues. The CDR3 nucleotides read TGCGCCAGCAGCCAAGATCGCCAGGATGTCTCCTACGAGCAGTACTTC. Translating it yields CASSQDRQDVSYEQYF.

The chain has TRBV11-2 and TRBJ2-7; 12 positions agree with TRBD2. V was clipped by 4 bases and J by 3 bases; unmatched bases: 7. Germline-derived CDR1 and CDR2 are SGHAT and FQNNGV. The CDR3 sequence is 16 residues long. The CDR3 protein is CASSSLAGGGGYEQYF. The CDR3 bases are TGTGCCAGCAGCTCACTAGCGGGGGGCGGAGGCTACGAGCAGTACTTC.

The chain carries TRBV6-5 and TRBJ1-3; D unresolved. The germline V gene encodes CDR1 MNHEY and CDR2 SVGAGI. The CDR3 runs to 15 residues. V was pared by 5 bases and J by 0 bases, with 11 bases between. This chain's CDR3 is CASSPGRHSGNTIYF. The DNA for the CDR3 is TGTGCCAGCAGTCCGGGGAGACACTCTGGAAACACCATATATTTT.

This clone was found once. J is TRBJ2-1 and V is TRBV9; no clear D gene. The V end was cut by 0 bases, the J end by 1 base, with 5 bases between. This CDR3 is built from 14 residues. CDR1 is SGDLS and CDR2 is YYNGEE in the germline V gene. CDR3 DNA: TGTGCCAGCAGCGTAGGTTCTTCCTACAATGAGCAGTTCTTC. It is translated as CASSVGSSYNEQFF.

The rearrangement joins TRBV7-8 to TRBJ1-6, with a possible D match to TRBD1 (5 bases). CDR1 SGHVS and CDR2 FQNEAQ come from the germline V gene. Trimming removed 5 bases from V and 0 bases from J, with 14 bases in between. This CDR3 is 17 amino acids long. This CDR3 is CASSQGILSSYNSPLHF. CDR3 bases: TGTGCCAGCAGCCAGGGAATTCTTTCCTCCTATAATTCACCCCTCCACTTT.

The rearrangement links TRBV4-1 to TRBJ1-2; maybe TRBD1 (5 bases). Germline V lookup: CDR1 MGHRA, CDR2 YSYEKL. The V end was cut by 4 bases, the J end by 0 bases, with 12 bases between. The CDR3 length is 15 residues. This CDR3 reads CASSPRQQPNYGYTF. The CDR3 nucleotides read TGCGCCAGCAGCCCCAGACAGCAACCTAACTATGGCTACACCTTC.

CDR3: CASSSSPRYEQYF. DNA for the CDR3: TGTGCCAGCAGTTCCTCACCCAGATACGAGCAGTACTTC. The rearrangement uses TRBV27 and TRBJ2-7; D ambiguous. Trimming pared 4 bases from V and 4 bases from J, leaving 11 bases between. The CDR3 is made up of 13 amino acids. Per germline, CDR1 MNHEY and CDR2 SMNVEV (reference sequence).

The chain joins TRBV7-9 to TRBJ2-5; TRBD2 might be the D (7 bases). Between the trimmed V and J ends, which lost 3 bases and 2 bases, there was a span of 25 bases. Germline V CDR1 and CDR2: SEHNR, FQNEAQ (reference sequence). The CDR3 totals 19 residues. The CDR3: CASSFSPASMRGPQETQYF. Here the CDR3 DNA reads TGTGCCAGCAGCTTTTCACCCGCCTCTATGCGGGGGCCTCAAGAGACCCAGTACTTC.

The genes are TRBV5-4 and TRBJ2-7; tentative D call: TRBD2 (7 bases). Trimming stripped 0 bases from V and 5 bases from J, with 21 bases between. This CDR3 comprises 17 residues. CDR1 is SGHNT and CDR2 is YYREEE in the germline V gene (reference sequence). The CDR3 protein is CASSLDGAGAHVDEQYF. The CDR3 DNA follows: TGTGCCAGCAGCTTGGACGGCGCGGGGGCGCACGTCGACGAGCAGTACTTC.

Regarding this clone: This sample includes further DNA sequences coding for the same CDR3. V gene TRBV27 combines with J gene TRBJ1-5; the D is unclear. V was shortened by 2 bases and J by 0 bases, with 2 bases between the two germline ends. Germline V gene data show CDR1 as MNHEY and CDR2 as SMNVEV (reference sequence). The CDR3 contains 13 residues. In DNA form, the CDR3 reads TGTGCCAGCAGTTTAGGTAGCAATCAGCCCCAGCATTTT. Its protein is CASSLGSNQPQHF.

The V and J genes are TRBV7-8 and TRBJ2-3; 8 nucleotides line up with TRBD1. Germline assignment: CDR1 SGHVS and CDR2 FQNEAQ. The CDR3 has 16 residues. V lost 5 bases, J lost 1 base, and 8 bases stayed unmatched. CDR3 nucleotides: TGTGCCAGCAGCACGACCGGGACAGGAGGCACAGATACGCAGTATTTT. Translated, it gives CASSTTGTGGTDTQYF.

This chain uses TRBV7-9 with TRBJ1-1; the match to TRBD1 covers 7 bases. This CDR3 has 12 amino acids. The germline CDR1 and CDR2 sequences are SEHNR and FQNEAQ (reference sequence). Here the CDR3 reads CEAGTVNTEAFF. The CDR3 nucleotides read TGTGAGGCGGGGACAGTGAACACTGAAGCTTTCTTT.

The chain recombines TRBV27 with TRBJ2-1; the D call may be TRBD1 or TRBD2 (5 bases each). The V gene's germline CDR1 is MNHEY and CDR2 SMNVEV (reference sequence). V was shortened by 5 bases and J by 6 bases, with 11 bases between the two germline ends. The CDR3 is 13 residues long. CDR3 residues: CASSHGTFNEQFF. Here the CDR3 DNA reads TGTGCCAGCAGTCATGGGACGTTCAATGAGCAGTTCTTC.

The chain links TRBV27 to TRBJ2-7; maybe TRBD1 (6 bases). V dropped 4 bases and J dropped 4 bases, with 14 bases sitting between them. CDR1 is MNHEY and CDR2 is SMNVEV in the germline V gene (reference sequence). The CDR3 is 14 residues long. Here the CDR3 DNA reads TGTGCCAGCAGTTCGAACAGGGTTGGTTACGAGCAGTACTTC. As protein: CASSSNRVGYEQYF.

Concerning this clone itself: Other DNA sequences in this sample translate to the same CDR3. The chain couples TRBV7-6 to TRBJ1-1; D is undetermined. Germline V gene lookup returns CDR1 SGHVS and CDR2 FNYEAQ. The ends were cut back, 0 bases at V and 1 base at J, with 3 bases in the middle. There are 13 residues in the CDR3. The CDR3 bases are TGTGCCAGCAGCTTAGCGAGGAACACTGAAGCTTTCTTT. Translating it yields CASSLARNTEAFF.

The chain employs TRBV5-1 and TRBJ2-3; either TRBD1 or TRBD2 may fit D (7 bases each). This CDR3 contains 17 residues. V dropped 0 bases and J dropped 3 bases, with 17 bases sitting between them. CDR1 is SGHRS, CDR2 YFSETQ, per germline. As DNA, the CDR3 is TGCGCCAGCAGCTTGGTGGGAGGGGGCGCTTATACAGATACGCAGTATTTT. Protein sequence: CASSLVGGGAYTDTQYF. Filled out from reference TRBV5-1 and TRBJ2-3, the complete variable domain reads KAGVTQTPRYLIKTRGQQVTLSCSPISGHRSVSWYQQTPGQGLQFLFEYFSETQRNKGNFPGRFSGRQFSNSRSEMNVSTLELGDSALYLCASSLVGGGAYTDTQYFGPGTRLTVL.

The rearrangement joins TRBV5-6 to TRBJ1-6; 8 bases match TRBD1. Germline lookup yields CDR1 SGHDT and CDR2 YYEEEE. The V and J ends lost 0 bases and 8 bases, in that order; junction bases with no gene match: 4. The CDR3 covers 15 residues. The CDR3 reads CASSLEDREYSPLHF. As DNA, the CDR3 is TGTGCCAGCAGCTTGGAGGACAGGGAATATTCACCCCTCCACTTT.

The chain employs TRBV28 and TRBJ1-6, with D perhaps TRBD1 (6 bases). CDR1 is MDHEN, CDR2 SYDVKM, per germline. This CDR3 comprises 18 residues. Trimming took off 5 bases at V and 0 bases at J, with 17 bases between the two ends. CDR3 sequence reads: CASSPRTAFSSYNSPLHF. CDR3 coding DNA: TGTGCCAGCAGTCCTCGGACAGCCTTTAGCTCCTATAATTCACCCCTCCACTTT. The whole variable domain, filled in from reference TRBV28 and TRBJ1-6, reads DVKVTQSSRYLVKRTGEKVFLECVQDMDHENMFWYRQDPGLGLRLIYFSYDVKMKEKGDIPEGYSVSREKKERFSLILESASTNQTSMYLCASSPRTAFSSYNSPLHFGNGTRLTVT.

The rearrangement joins TRBV27 to TRBJ2-2; 7 nucleotides line up with TRBD1. CDR1 is MNHEY, CDR2 SMNVEV, per germline (reference sequence). Trimming at V came to 7 bases and at J to 7 bases, leaving 9 bases not matched to a gene. CDR3 length: 14 residues. The CDR3 region is CASTRTGANGELFF. CDR3 in DNA: TGTGCCAGCACCAGGACAGGCGCCAACGGGGAGCTGTTTTTT.

This clone has more than one count but fewer than ten. This rearrangement joins TRBV4-1 to TRBJ1-1, with D possibly TRBD1 on 5 matching bases. Trimming pared 0 bases from V and 4 bases from J, leaving 12 bases between. The CDR3 consists of 15 residues. The germline CDR1 and CDR2 sequences are MGHRA and YSYEKL. CDR3: CASSQDRTTSTEAFF. CDR3 DNA: TGCGCCAGCAGCCAAGACCGGACAACGAGCACTGAAGCTTTCTTT.

This chain links TRBV13 with TRBJ2-3; 7 bases are shared with TRBD1. The germline gives CDR1 PRHDT, CDR2 FYEKMQ (reference sequence). The V gene end was trimmed by 5 bases and the J gene end by 2 bases; junction bases not matched to a gene: 7. The CDR3 sequence is 15 residues long. The CDR3 DNA follows: TGTGCCAGCAGCACCCGGACAGGATACACAGATACGCAGTATTTT. Amino acids: CASSTRTGYTDTQYF.

CDR3 DNA sequence: TGCGCCAGCAGCCAAGATTTAGACGCTTTTAATGAAAAACTGTTTTTT. Amino acid sequence: CASSQDLDAFNEKLFF. The rearrangement links TRBV4-3 to TRBJ1-4; D ambiguous. V was cut by 0 bases and J by 4 bases, with 12 bases left in between. Germline V gene data show CDR1 as LGHNA and CDR2 as YSLEER. CDR3 size: 16 residues.